This T cell receptor (beta chain) originates from a study of shared clonotypes between healthy human individuals. V trimming: 3 bases; J trimming: 3 bases; junction bases outside the gene matches: 2. This CDR3 is 14 amino acids long. Per germline, CDR1 SGHVS and CDR2 FQNEAQ. Assay runs were performed at deep level. TCRdb's copy holds only in-frame clones and misses some; the assay was immunoSEQ multiplex PCR. The sample contains fewer than 600,000 clones, about 80% of which appear only once. With regard to this clone: No antigen is known for it.

Study donors comprised healthy, HIV-negative adults devoid of recent acute infection or vaccination. Study results and caveats: Few donors restricted represented genetic and exposure-history diversity. It was only blood that was sampled, and tissue repertoires likely differ.

The V call is TRBV7-8, the J call TRBJ1-5; 7 positions agree with TRBD1. Material for sequencing was PBMCs. This sequence originates from a middle-aged woman in good health. Some clones in this sample may be carry-over from other donors' samples. CDR3: CASSLGQPNQPQHF. Written as DNA, the CDR3 is TGTGCCAGCAGCTTGGGACAGCCCAATCAGCCCCAGCATTTT. The entire variable domain, with the rest obtained from reference TRBV7-8 and TRBJ1-5, is as follows: GAGVSQSPRYKVAKRGQDVALRCDPISGHVSLFWYQQALGQGPEFLTYFQNEAQLDKSGLPSDRFFAERPEGSVSTLKIQRTQQEDSAVYLCASSLGQPNQPQHFGDGTRLSIL.